The rows below give T cell receptor beta chains drawn from one sample of a study of blood T cell repertoires in COVID-19. The protocol was immunoSEQ multiplex PCR, while the TCRdb copy is restricted to in-frame clones and leaves out a portion. The table has under 150,000 clones, 81% seen once. The sample taken for sequencing was peripheral blood. The receptor source for this set is a woman aged 60-75 years with active or convalescent COVID-19. Both conserved end residues are part of each CDR3. The D gene is left open where the match is weak. Not every row has a clone size; where given, it reads once, few, many or a size class.

TGTGCCAGCAGACTGGACAGGGAAACAGATACGCAGTATTTT | CASRLDRETDTQYF | TRBV6-5 | - | TRBJ2-3 | TRBD1
TGTGCCAGCAGCGTAGAGCGGGCATCCTTCTATGGCTACACCTTC | CASSVERASFYGYTF | TRBV9 | - | TRBJ1-2 | -
TGTGCCACCAGCAGAGAAGCTTATTATGGCTACACCTTC | CATSREAYYGYTF | TRBV15 | - | TRBJ1-2 | -
TGTGCCAGCACCCCCGGGACTCATAATTCACCCCTCCACTTT | CASTPGTHNSPLHF | TRBV6-5 | - | TRBJ1-6 | -
TGTGCCAGCAGCCAAGGGCAGGCTAGGGGAGATACGCAGTATTTT | CASSQGQARGDTQYF | TRBV7-3 | - | TRBJ2-3 | -
TGCGCCAGCAGCTATAGGACAGACACTGAAGCTTTCTTT | CASSYRTDTEAFF | TRBV5-1 | - | TRBJ1-1 | -
TGCGCCAGCAGCGCGCGGGACACCGGGGAGCTGTTTTTT | CASSARDTGELFF | TRBV5-1 | - | TRBJ2-2 | -
TGTGCCAGCAGTTTACGACTAGCTCATAATGAGCAGTTCTTC | CASSLRLAHNEQFF | TRBV27 | few | TRBJ2-1 | TRBD2
TGTGCCAGCAGCGTAGTGGGACTAGCGACCTACAATGAGCAGTTCTTC | CASSVVGLATYNEQFF | TRBV9 | - | TRBJ2-1 | TRBD2
TGTGCCAGCAGTTTCCCCTCGCGACAGGAAGTTTCAAGCGGGGGTCTCGCAGATACGCAGTATTTT | CASSFPSRQEVSSGGLADTQYF | TRBV28 | - | TRBJ2-3 | TRBD2
TGTGCCAGCAGTTTAAGGGGGCCCCTAAGCTCCTATAATTCACCCCTCCACTTT | CASSLRGPLSSYNSPLHF | TRBV28 | - | TRBJ1-6 | TRBD1
TGTGCCACCAGTGATTTAGGGATAAGCGGGAGTAACGAGCAGTTCTTC | CATSDLGISGSNEQFF | TRBV24-1 | - | TRBJ2-1 | TRBD2
TGTGCCAGCAGTACAGGGGGAAAGGACTATGGCTACACCTTC | CASSTGGKDYGYTF | TRBV6-5 | - | TRBJ1-2 | TRBD1
TGTGCCAGCAGTTTACGACCTCGGGAATATGGCTACACCTTC | CASSLRPREYGYTF | TRBV28 | - | TRBJ1-2 | -
TGTGCCAGCAGCCAACCCACCCCGACAGGGCGAGTGAGGGAAGCTTTCTTT | CASSQPTPTGRVREAFF | TRBV14 | - | TRBJ1-1 | TRBD1
TGTGCCAGCCAGGAGCCCGAGGGTGAGCATAATTCACCCCTCCACTTT | CASQEPEGEHNSPLHF | TRBV7-9 | once | TRBJ1-6 | -
TGTGCCACCGACTCCCTGCGGGCGCAGTATTTT | CATDSLRAQYF | TRBV28 | - | TRBJ2-3 | -
TGCGCCAGCAGCTTGGTTCCAGGGGGCAACACTGAAGCTTTCTTT | CASSLVPGGNTEAFF | TRBV5-1 | few | TRBJ1-1 | TRBD1
TGTGCCAGTAGTACCTCGGACAGGTTTCTAAACCTCCACTTT | CASSTSDRFLNLHF | TRBV19 | - | TRBJ1-6 | TRBD1
TGTGCCAGCAGCGCCGGCGGAGGGGAGACCCAGTACTTC | CASSAGGGETQYF | TRBV5-4 | - | TRBJ2-5 | -
TGTGCCAGCAGCCAGACTCGACCGGGACAGCACACCGGGGAGCTGTTTTTT | CASSQTRPGQHTGELFF | TRBV7-8 | - | TRBJ2-2 | TRBD1
TGTGCCAGCTCACCCACCCGGACAGCTAACACTGAAGCTTTCTTT | CASSPTRTANTEAFF | TRBV18 | few | TRBJ1-1 | -
TGCGCCAGCAGCTTGGTTGGTTTGACTAGCGGCCACAATGAGCAGTTCTTC | CASSLVGLTSGHNEQFF | TRBV5-1 | - | TRBJ2-1 | TRBD2
TGCGCCAGCAGCTTACAGGGGGGGAACAATGAGCAGTTCTTC | CASSLQGGNNEQFF | TRBV5-1 | once | TRBJ2-1 | -
TGCGCCAGCAGCCAGGGACAATTGAACACTGAAGCTTTCTTT | CASSQGQLNTEAFF | TRBV4-1 | few | TRBJ1-1 | -
TGTGCCAGCAGCCAAGAATGGACAGGCAAGGAAAAACTGTTTTTT | CASSQEWTGKEKLFF | TRBV4-2 | - | TRBJ1-4 | TRBD1
TGTGCCAGCAGCCAAGGGGGAGTTCACAGTTCCACCGGGGAGCTGTTTTTT | CASSQGGVHSSTGELFF | TRBV28 | - | TRBJ2-2 | -
TGCGCCAGCAGCCAAGCTTCAGGTCCGGTTGGCTACACCTTC | CASSQASGPVGYTF | TRBV4-3 | - | TRBJ1-2 | -
TGTGCCACCAGCAGACAGCTGGGAAGGGACAGGGTTGGAGGGAACACTGAAGCTTTCTTT | CATSRQLGRDRVGGNTEAFF | TRBV15 | - | TRBJ1-1 | TRBD1
TGTGCCAGCAGCTTAAAGGGGACAGGGTGGGACAATCAGCCCCAGCATTTT | CASSLKGTGWDNQPQHF | TRBV7-8 | - | TRBJ1-5 | TRBD1
TGTGCCAGCAGTTTATCCCTCTCCTACGAGCAGTACTTC | CASSLSLSYEQYF | TRBV28 | - | TRBJ2-7 | -
TGTGCCAGCAGCTTGGCCCCTAACACTGAAGCTTTCTTT | CASSLAPNTEAFF | TRBV7-6 | - | TRBJ1-1 | -
TGTGCCAGCAGCCAATCTCAGGGGGAAGCTTTCTTT | CASSQSQGEAFF | TRBV3-1/TRBV3-2 | - | TRBJ1-1 | -
TGTGCCAGCAGTGAAGACAGGGGGGATTACGGTCGGGAGACCCAGTACTTC | CASSEDRGDYGRETQYF | TRBV2 | - | TRBJ2-5 | TRBD1
TGTGCCAGCAGCTTAGCTCCGGGGAACTCCTACAATGAGCAGTTCTTC | CASSLAPGNSYNEQFF | TRBV7-9 | once | TRBJ2-1 | -
TGTGCCAGCAGCTTGCTAGGGGAGAACACTGAAGCTTTCTTT | CASSLLGENTEAFF | TRBV5-6 | - | TRBJ1-1 | -
TGTGCCAGCAGCCCCTGGGGAGAGGAGGACAATGAGCAGTTCTTC | CASSPWGEEDNEQFF | TRBV5-4 | - | TRBJ2-1 | -
TGTGCCAGCAGTTTACTGGCAGAAAATTCACCCCTCCACTTT | CASSLLAENSPLHF | TRBV28 | few | TRBJ1-6 | -
TGCGCCAGCAGCTTGGGGCGATCGGGGGGCGATGAGCAGTTCTTC | CASSLGRSGGDEQFF | TRBV5-1 | - | TRBJ2-1 | -
TGTGCCAGTAGTATCAGGGGACAGGGGGCTATCAGCTCCTACAATGAGCAGTTCTTC | CASSIRGQGAISSYNEQFF | TRBV19 | - | TRBJ2-1 | TRBD1
TGCGCCAGCAGCGGGGGACTAGCGGGCGCAGATACGCAGTATTTT | CASSGGLAGADTQYF | TRBV5-1 | once | TRBJ2-3 | TRBD2
TGTGCCAGCAGTGCCGGCCAGGGCCGCACAGATACGCAGTATTTT | CASSAGQGRTDTQYF | TRBV6-2/TRBV6-3 | many | TRBJ2-3 | -
TGTGCCTGGAGTCCTGGACAGGCCAATGAAAAACTGTTTTTT | CAWSPGQANEKLFF | TRBV30 | - | TRBJ1-4 | TRBD1
TGTGCCAGCAGAGGGACAGGGTTCCCCTCACTCTATGGCTACACCTTC | CASRGTGFPSLYGYTF | TRBV28 | - | TRBJ1-2 | TRBD1
TGTGCCAGCCTAACAGGGTTTGTGAGCAATCAGCCCCAGCATTTT | CASLTGFVSNQPQHF | TRBV28 | many | TRBJ1-5 | -
TGTGCCAGCAGCTTGGTTGCCACTAGGACCGGGGAGCTGTTTTTT | CASSLVATRTGELFF | TRBV5-6 | once | TRBJ2-2 | -
TGTGCCAGCAGTTTGCGGGGAACCGAGACCCAGTACTTC | CASSLRGTETQYF | TRBV12-3/TRBV12-4 | once | TRBJ2-5 | -
TGCGCCAGCAGCAGGGACAGGGCCTTCTCTGGGGCCAACGTCCTGACTTTC | CASSRDRAFSGANVLTF | TRBV5-1 | - | TRBJ2-6 | TRBD1
TGTGCCAGCAGCCCGGGACTAGCGGGAGGCGAGCAGTACTTC | CASSPGLAGGEQYF | TRBV27 | - | TRBJ2-7 | TRBD2
TGCGCCAGCAGCCACGGGGGGGGACAGCTCAATGAGCAGTTCTTC | CASSHGGGQLNEQFF | TRBV4-1 | - | TRBJ2-1 | -
TGTGCCAGCAGCCCCCGGGGGGGGGCCTCACTGCGGGAGACCCAGTACTTC | CASSPRGGASLRETQYF | TRBV11-2 | - | TRBJ2-5 | TRBD2
TGTGCCAGCAGCACAGGGGGGAAAGAGACCCAGTACTTC | CASSTGGKETQYF | TRBV9 | - | TRBJ2-5 | TRBD1
TGTGCCAGCTCACCACGGGAAGGGGCTGGCACTGAAGCTTTCTTT | CASSPREGAGTEAFF | TRBV18 | - | TRBJ1-1 | -
TGTGCCAGTAGCAACCTCGGGGGTTCCTACGAGCAGTACTTC | CASSNLGGSYEQYF | TRBV19 | once | TRBJ2-7 | -
TGCGCCAGCAGCTCTAGCGGAGGCACAGATACGCAGTATTTT | CASSSSGGTDTQYF | TRBV5-1 | - | TRBJ2-3 | TRBD2
TGTGCCACCAGCGACCAAATACAGGGGGAAGCTTTCTTT | CATSDQIQGEAFF | TRBV15 | - | TRBJ1-1 | TRBD1
TGTGCCAGCAGTGCGACTAGCGGGAGAAGTGCCGGGGAGCTGTTTTTT | CASSATSGRSAGELFF | TRBV2 | - | TRBJ2-2 | TRBD2
TGTGCCATCAGGGACTCGGACACTGAAGCTTTCTTT | CAIRDSDTEAFF | TRBV10-3 | - | TRBJ1-1 | -
TGTGCCAGTGGAATACAGGGGGCCACTTCACCCCTCCACTTT | CASGIQGATSPLHF | TRBV19 | few | TRBJ1-6 | TRBD1
TGCGCCAGCAGCTTACGGTGGAGCGAGGAGCAGTTCTTC | CASSLRWSEEQFF | TRBV5-1 | - | TRBJ2-1 | -